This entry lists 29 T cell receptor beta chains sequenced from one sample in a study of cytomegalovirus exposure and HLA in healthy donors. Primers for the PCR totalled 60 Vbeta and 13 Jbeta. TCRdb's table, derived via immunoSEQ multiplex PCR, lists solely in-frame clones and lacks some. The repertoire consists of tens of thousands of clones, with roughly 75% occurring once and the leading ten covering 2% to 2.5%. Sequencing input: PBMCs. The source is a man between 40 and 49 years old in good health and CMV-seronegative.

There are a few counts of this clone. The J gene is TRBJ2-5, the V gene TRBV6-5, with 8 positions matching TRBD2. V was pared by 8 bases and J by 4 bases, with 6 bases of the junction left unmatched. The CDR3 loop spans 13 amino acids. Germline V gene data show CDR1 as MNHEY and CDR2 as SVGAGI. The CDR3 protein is CASYSGSRETQYF. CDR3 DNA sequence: TGTGCCAGCTACAGCGGGAGCCGAGAGACCCAGTACTTC.

The CDR3 region is CASSLGLAGETQYF. In DNA form, the CDR3 reads TGCGCCAGCAGCTTGGGGCTAGCGGGAGAGACCCAGTACTTC. This chain joins TRBV5-1 and TRBJ2-5; TRBD2 matches at 8 bases. Germline V lookup: CDR1 SGHRS, CDR2 YFSETQ. The CDR3 runs 14 residues. Trimming removed 0 bases from V and 4 bases from J; junction bases left unmatched: 2.

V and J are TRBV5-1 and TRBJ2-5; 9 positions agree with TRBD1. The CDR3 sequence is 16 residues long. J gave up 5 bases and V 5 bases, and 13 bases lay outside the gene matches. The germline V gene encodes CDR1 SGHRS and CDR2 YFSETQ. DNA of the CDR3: TGCGCCAGCAGAGTGTACCGGGACAGGGATGGGGAGACCCAGTACTTC. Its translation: CASRVYRDRDGETQYF.

Written as DNA, the CDR3 is TGTGCCAGCAGAATCTCGGGGGGGACCACTGAAGCTTTCTTT. It specifies CASRISGGTTEAFF. The chain is built from TRBV28 and TRBJ1-1; tentatively, D is TRBD1 (5 bases). This CDR3 spans 14 amino acids. V was cut by 6 bases and J by 4 bases, with 15 bases left in between. Germline V gene sequence: CDR1 MDHEN, CDR2 SYDVKM.

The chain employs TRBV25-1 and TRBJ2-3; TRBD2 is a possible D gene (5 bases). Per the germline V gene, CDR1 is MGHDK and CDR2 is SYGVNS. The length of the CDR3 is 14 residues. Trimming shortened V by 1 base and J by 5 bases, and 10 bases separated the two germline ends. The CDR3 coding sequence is TGTGCCAGCAGTGAATCCGGGATCATAGATACGCAGTATTTT. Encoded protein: CASSESGIIDTQYF.

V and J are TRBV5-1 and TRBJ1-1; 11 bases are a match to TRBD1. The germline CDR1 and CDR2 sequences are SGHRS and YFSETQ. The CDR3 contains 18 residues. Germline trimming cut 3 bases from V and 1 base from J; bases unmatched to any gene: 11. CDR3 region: CASSSPDRGRVTNTEAFF. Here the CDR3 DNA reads TGCGCCAGCAGCTCCCCGGACAGGGGGCGCGTCACGAACACTGAAGCTTTCTTT.

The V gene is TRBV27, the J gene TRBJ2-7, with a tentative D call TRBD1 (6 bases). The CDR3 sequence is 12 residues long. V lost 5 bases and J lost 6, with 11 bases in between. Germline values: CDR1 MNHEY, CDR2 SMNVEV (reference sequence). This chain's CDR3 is CASSRQGFEQYF. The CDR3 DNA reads TGTGCCAGCAGTAGGCAGGGGTTCGAGCAGTACTTC.

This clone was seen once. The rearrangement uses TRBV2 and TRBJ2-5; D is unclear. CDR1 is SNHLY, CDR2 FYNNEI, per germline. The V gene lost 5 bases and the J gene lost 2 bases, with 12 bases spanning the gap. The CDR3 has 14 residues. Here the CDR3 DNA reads TGTGCCAGCAGTCCCCGCGATAGACAAGAGACCCAGTACTTC. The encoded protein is CASSPRDRQETQYF.

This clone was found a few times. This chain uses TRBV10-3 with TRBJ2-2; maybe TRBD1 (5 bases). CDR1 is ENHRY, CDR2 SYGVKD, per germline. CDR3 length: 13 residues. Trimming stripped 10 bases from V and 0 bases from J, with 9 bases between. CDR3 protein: CATTGTNTGELFF. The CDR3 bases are TGTGCCACTACAGGTACGAACACCGGGGAGCTGTTTTTT.

CDR3 region: CASSLGTGWSEKLFF. The CDR3 region has the DNA TGTGCCAGCAGCTTAGGTACAGGCTGGAGTGAAAAACTGTTTTTT. This sequence joins TRBV11-2 and TRBJ1-4, with TRBD1 as a possible D gene (5 bases). CDR1 SGHAT and CDR2 FQNNGV come from the germline V gene. The germline V and J ends were trimmed by 1 base and 7 bases, with 13 bases remaining between them. This CDR3 spans 15 amino acids. Using reference TRBV11-2 and TRBJ1-4 for the parts outside the CDR3, the full variable domain is EAGVAQSPRYKIIEKRQSVAFWCNPISGHATLYWYQQILGQGPKLLIQFQNNGVVDDSQLPKDRFSAERLKGVDSTLKIQPAKLEDSAVYLCASSLGTGWSEKLFFGSGTQLSVL.

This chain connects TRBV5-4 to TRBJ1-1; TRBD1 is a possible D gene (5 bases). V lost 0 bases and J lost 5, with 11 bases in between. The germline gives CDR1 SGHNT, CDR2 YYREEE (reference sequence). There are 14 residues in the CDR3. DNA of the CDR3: TGTGCCAGCAGCTTGGAGGGGTTGAGTACTGAAGCTTTCTTT. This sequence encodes CASSLEGLSTEAFF.

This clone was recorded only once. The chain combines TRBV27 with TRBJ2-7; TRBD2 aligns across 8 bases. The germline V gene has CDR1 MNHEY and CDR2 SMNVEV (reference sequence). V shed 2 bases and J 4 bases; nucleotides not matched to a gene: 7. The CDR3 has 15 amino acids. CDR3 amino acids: CASSLGGGRRYEQYF. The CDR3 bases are TGTGCCAGCAGTTTAGGCGGGGGGCGGAGGTACGAGCAGTACTTC.

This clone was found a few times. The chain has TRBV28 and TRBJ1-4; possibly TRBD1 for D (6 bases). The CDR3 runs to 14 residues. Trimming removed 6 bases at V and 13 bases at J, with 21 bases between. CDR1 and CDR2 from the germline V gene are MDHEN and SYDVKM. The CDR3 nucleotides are TGTGCCAGCAGCAAAGGGCTACAGGGTCGCGGACTGTTTTTT. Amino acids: CASSKGLQGRGLFF.

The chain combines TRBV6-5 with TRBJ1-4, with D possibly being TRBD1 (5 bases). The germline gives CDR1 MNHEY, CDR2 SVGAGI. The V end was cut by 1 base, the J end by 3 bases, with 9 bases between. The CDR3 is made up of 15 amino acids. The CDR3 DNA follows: TGTGCCAGCAGTTACTTAGGGGCGCCTAATGAAAAACTGTTTTTT. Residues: CASSYLGAPNEKLFF.

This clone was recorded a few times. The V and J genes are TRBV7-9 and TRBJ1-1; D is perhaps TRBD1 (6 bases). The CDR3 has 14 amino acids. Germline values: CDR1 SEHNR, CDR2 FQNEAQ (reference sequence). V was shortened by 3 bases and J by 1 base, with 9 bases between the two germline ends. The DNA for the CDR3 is TGTGCCAGCAGCTTTTACAGGGAGAACACTGAAGCTTTCTTT. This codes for CASSFYRENTEAFF.

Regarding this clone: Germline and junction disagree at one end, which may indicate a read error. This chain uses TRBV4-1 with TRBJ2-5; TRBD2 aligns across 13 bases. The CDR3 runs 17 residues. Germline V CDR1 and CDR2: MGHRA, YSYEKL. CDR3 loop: CASSPGLAGIIQEAQYF. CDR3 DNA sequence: TGCGCCAGCAGCCCGGGACTAGCGGGAATAATACAAGAGGCCCAGTACTTC.

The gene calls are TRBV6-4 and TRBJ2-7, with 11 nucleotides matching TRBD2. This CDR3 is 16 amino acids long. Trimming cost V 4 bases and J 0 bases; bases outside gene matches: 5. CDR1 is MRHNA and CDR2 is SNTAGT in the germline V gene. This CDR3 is CASSVSGTSGSYEQYF. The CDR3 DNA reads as TGTGCCAGCAGTGTGTCCGGGACTAGCGGCTCCTACGAGCAGTACTTC.

The CDR3 sequence is CAISAQAGDVGEKLFF. The CDR3 DNA reads TGTGCCATCAGTGCACAAGCAGGGGACGTAGGTGAAAAACTGTTTTTT. The rearrangement uses TRBV10-3 and TRBJ1-4; possibly TRBD1 for D (6 bases). This CDR3 is 16 amino acids long. V was trimmed by 4 bases and J by 7 bases, leaving 19 bases between them. Germline loops: CDR1 ENHRY, CDR2 SYGVKD.

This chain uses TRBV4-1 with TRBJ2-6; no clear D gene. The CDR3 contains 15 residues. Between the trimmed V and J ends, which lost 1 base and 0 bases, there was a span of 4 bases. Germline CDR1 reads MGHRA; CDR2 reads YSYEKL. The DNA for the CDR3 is TGCGCCAGCAGCCAAGGCGACTCTGGGGCCAACGTCCTGACTTTC. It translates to CASSQGDSGANVLTF.

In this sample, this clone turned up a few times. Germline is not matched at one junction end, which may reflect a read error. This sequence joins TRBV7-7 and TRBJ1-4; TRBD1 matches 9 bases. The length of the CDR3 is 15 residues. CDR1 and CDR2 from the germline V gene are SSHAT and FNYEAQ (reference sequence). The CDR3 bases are TGTGCTAGCAGCCCGGGGACAGGGCTTAATGAAAAACTGTTTTTT. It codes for CASSPGTGLNEKLFF.

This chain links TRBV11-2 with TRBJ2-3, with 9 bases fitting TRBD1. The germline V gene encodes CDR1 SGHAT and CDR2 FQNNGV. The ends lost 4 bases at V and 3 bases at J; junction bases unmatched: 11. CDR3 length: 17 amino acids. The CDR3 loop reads CASSYTTETGGTDTQYF. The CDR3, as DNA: TGTGCCAGCAGCTACACGACGGAGACAGGGGGTACAGATACGCAGTATTTT.

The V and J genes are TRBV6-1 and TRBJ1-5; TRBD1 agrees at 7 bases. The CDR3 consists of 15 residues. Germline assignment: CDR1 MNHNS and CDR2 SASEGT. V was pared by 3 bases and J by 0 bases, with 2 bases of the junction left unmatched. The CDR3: CASSEGQHSNQPQHF. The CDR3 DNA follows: TGTGCCAGCAGTGAGGGACAGCATAGCAATCAGCCCCAGCATTTT.

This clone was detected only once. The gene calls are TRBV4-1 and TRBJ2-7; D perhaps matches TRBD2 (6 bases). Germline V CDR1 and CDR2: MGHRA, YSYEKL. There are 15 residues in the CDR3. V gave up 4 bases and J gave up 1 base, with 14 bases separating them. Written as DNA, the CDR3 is TGCGCCAGCAGCCTACTTACCGGGACTTCCTACGAGCAGTACTTC. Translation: CASSLLTGTSYEQYF.

CDR3 sequence: CASSKTAAQETQYF. CDR3 coding DNA: TGTGCCAGCAGTAAGACAGCCGCGCAAGAGACCCAGTACTTC. This chain uses TRBV6-4 with TRBJ2-5; perhaps TRBD1 as D (5 bases). Trimming took off 5 bases at V and 2 bases at J, with 12 bases between the two ends. This CDR3 region has 14 residues. Per germline, CDR1 MRHNA and CDR2 SNTAGT.

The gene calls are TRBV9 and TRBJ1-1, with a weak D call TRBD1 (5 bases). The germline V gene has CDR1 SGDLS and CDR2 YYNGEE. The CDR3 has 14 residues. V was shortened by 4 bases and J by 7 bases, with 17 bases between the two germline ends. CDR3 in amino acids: CASSPQAGRNEAFF. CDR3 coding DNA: TGTGCCAGCAGCCCTCAAGCGGGGCGGAATGAAGCTTTCTTT.

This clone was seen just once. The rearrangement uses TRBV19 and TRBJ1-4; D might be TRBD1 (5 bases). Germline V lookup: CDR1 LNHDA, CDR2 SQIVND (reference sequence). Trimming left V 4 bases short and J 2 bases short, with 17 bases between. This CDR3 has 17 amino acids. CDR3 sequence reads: CASSTGGGARTNEKLFF. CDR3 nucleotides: TGTGCCAGTAGTACCGGGGGAGGGGCGCGGACTAATGAAAAACTGTTTTTT.

The CDR3 reads CASSFPQRDYGYTF. The DNA for the CDR3 is TGTGCCAGCAGCTTCCCTCAGAGGGACTATGGCTACACCTTC. The V gene is TRBV7-8, the J gene TRBJ1-2; unclear D gene. The germline V gene has CDR1 SGHVS and CDR2 FQNEAQ. V was trimmed by 3 bases and J by 3 bases, leaving 11 bases between them. The CDR3 runs to 14 residues.

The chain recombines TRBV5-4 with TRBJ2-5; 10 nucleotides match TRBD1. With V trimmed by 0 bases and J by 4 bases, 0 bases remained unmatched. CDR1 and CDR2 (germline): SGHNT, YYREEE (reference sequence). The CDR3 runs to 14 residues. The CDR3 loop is CASSLGDRGETQYF. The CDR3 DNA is TGTGCCAGCAGCTTGGGGGACAGGGGAGAGACCCAGTACTTC.

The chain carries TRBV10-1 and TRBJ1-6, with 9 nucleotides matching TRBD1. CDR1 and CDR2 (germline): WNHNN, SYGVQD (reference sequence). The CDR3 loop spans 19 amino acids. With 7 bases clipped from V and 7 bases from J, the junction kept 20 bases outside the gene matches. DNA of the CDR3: TGCGCCAGCACCGAGGAGGACAGGGGCCTTGCTGCACTAAATTCACCCCTCCACTTT. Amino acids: CASTEEDRGLAALNSPLHF.